This TCR beta chain originates from a study of cytotoxic CD8 clonotypes in ibrutinib-treated CLL. The repertoire was sequenced with immunoSEQ multiplex PCR; TCRdb's copy has only in-frame clones and lacks some. The table includes a few hundred thousand clones, around four fifths detected once. Germline values: CDR1 LNHNV, CDR2 YYDKDF (reference sequence). After removal of 3 bases from V and 5 bases from J, the junction contained 4 bases not matched to a gene. The CDR3 covers 14 residues. Here the sequenced sample was PBMCs, taken before ibrutinib treatment. The V and J genes are TRBV15 and TRBJ2-3; 8 nucleotides agree with TRBD1. The TCR comes from a human donor with chronic lymphocytic leukemia. The CDR3 DNA follows: TGTGCCACCAGCAGCGGACAGGGTCTAGATACGCAGTATTTT. The encoded protein is CATSSGQGLDTQYF.